The 14 T cell receptor beta chains below come from one sample, sequenced in a study of metastatic and nonmetastatic thyroid tumors. Every patient underwent thyroid surgery untreated. TCRdb re-called clones via MiXCR from the PCR reads. The sample yields tens of thousands of clones, roughly 27% seen once. Sequencing used tumor tissue. These receptors all come from a male donor with papillary thyroid cancer or a benign thyroid nodule (not recorded which). Some clones in this sample may be carry-over from other donors' samples.

This sequence joins TRBV5-1 and TRBJ2-1; D call uncertain. Per the germline V gene, CDR1 is SGHRS and CDR2 is YFSETQ. The CDR3 is 16 residues long. The V end was cut by 4 bases, the J end by 0 bases, with 14 bases between. The CDR3 loop reads CASSQSRLSSYNEQFF. The DNA for the CDR3 is TGCGCCAGCAGCCAGAGTCGGTTAAGCTCCTACAATGAGCAGTTCTTC.

This clone rates as medium-sized. The chain employs TRBV6-1 and TRBJ1-1; D not certain. Trimming removed 3 bases at V and 1 base at J, with 6 bases between. Germline V gene lookup returns CDR1 MNHNS and CDR2 SASEGT. This CDR3 is 13 amino acids long. CDR3 region: CASSDQRNTEAFF. The CDR3 DNA sequence: TGTGCCAGCAGTGATCAGAGGAACACTGAAGCTTTCTTT.

This clone was found a few times. J is TRBJ1-2 and V is TRBV18; 8 positions agree with TRBD1. V was clipped by 1 base and J by 3 bases; unmatched bases: 1. Germline V gene data show CDR1 as KGHSH and CDR2 as LQKENI. The CDR3 totals 14 residues. The CDR3 reads CASSPQQGDYGYTF. The CDR3 nucleotides are TGTGCCAGCTCACCACAACAGGGGGACTATGGCTACACCTTC.

The genes are TRBV6-5 and TRBJ1-3, with D possibly being TRBD1 (5 bases). Germline CDR1 and CDR2: MNHEY and SVGAGI. CDR3 length: 15 amino acids. The V and J ends lost 4 bases and 0 bases respectively, with 10 bases between them. For the CDR3, the DNA is TGTGCCAGCAGTTCAGGGATCCGCTCTGGAAACACCATATATTTT. Translation gives CASSSGIRSGNTIYF.

This clone occurred a few times. In nucleotides, the CDR3 is TGTGCCAGCAGACCCGGGACCTACGGTCACGAGCAGTACTTC. Translated: CASRPGTYGHEQYF. J is TRBJ2-7 and V is TRBV28; D tentatively fits TRBD1 or TRBD2 (5 bases each). The CDR3 spans 14 residues. Trimming took 6 bases from V and 5 from J, leaving 17 bases between them. In germline, CDR1 is MDHEN, CDR2 SYDVKM.

The rearrangement joins TRBV2 to TRBJ2-1, with D perhaps matching TRBD2 (6 bases). Germline CDR1 is SNHLY and CDR2 is FYNNEI. This CDR3 region has 16 residues. Trimming stripped 7 bases from V and 0 bases from J, with 16 bases between. The CDR3 sequence is CASTTPGLSSYNEQFF. DNA for the CDR3: TGTGCCAGCACCACCCCGGGACTGAGCTCCTACAATGAGCAGTTCTTC.

This clone has a handful of counts. J is TRBJ2-7 and V is TRBV7-9; D uncertain. Germline CDR1 is SEHNR and CDR2 is FQNEAQ (reference sequence). The CDR3 length is 13 residues. V was cut by 2 bases and J by 2 bases, with 7 bases left in between. CDR3 DNA sequence: TGTGCCAGCAGCTTATTACTAACCTACGAGCAGTACTTC. Its translation is CASSLLLTYEQYF.

The CDR3 is CASSYRRGPQYF. DNA of the CDR3: TGTGCCAGCAGTTACAGGAGGGGACCCCAGTACTTC. The chain carries TRBV6-5 and TRBJ2-5, with a possible D match to TRBD2 (6 bases). CDR1 and CDR2 (germline): MNHEY, SVGAGI. V was pared by 2 bases and J by 9 bases, with 10 bases between. CDR3 size: 12 residues.

This clone was picked up many times. The chain has TRBV28 and TRBJ2-3, with no clear D. V was trimmed by 2 bases and J by 0 bases, leaving 15 bases between them. The CDR3 totals 17 residues. Germline CDR1 MDHEN, CDR2 SYDVKM. The CDR3 is CASSLAGDGQSTDTQYF. CDR3 sequence (DNA): TGTGCCAGCAGTTTAGCAGGCGACGGCCAGAGCACAGATACGCAGTATTTT.

This clone is medium-sized. The chain recombines TRBV6-5 with TRBJ1-5; 7 positions match TRBD1. The CDR3 is 15 amino acids. CDR1 is MNHEY and CDR2 is SVGAGI in the germline V gene. The ends lost 2 bases at V and 5 bases at J; junction bases unmatched: 6. Here the CDR3 reads CASSYTTGSDQPQHF. In nucleotides, the CDR3 is TGTGCCAGCAGTTACACGACAGGGAGCGATCAGCCCCAGCATTTT.

This clone is categorized as medium-sized. The V and J genes are TRBV6-1 and TRBJ2-2; 11 nucleotides line up with TRBD1. The CDR3 contains 16 residues. Germline assignment: CDR1 MNHNS and CDR2 SASEGT. V was pared by 5 bases and J by 3 bases, with 5 bases of the junction left unmatched. The CDR3 DNA reads as TGTGCCAGCAGTCGCAAGGGACAGGGGGACACCGGGGAGCTGTTTTTT. This codes for CASSRKGQGDTGELFF.

The V call is TRBV5-1, the J call TRBJ2-6, with 8 bases fitting TRBD1. Germline CDR1 SGHRS, CDR2 YFSETQ. The CDR3 contains 19 residues. V gave up 4 bases and J gave up 0 bases; unmatched junction bases: 12. CDR3 coding DNA: TGCGCCAGCAGCCTTGGTGCCGGGACAGGAACCTCTGGGGCCAACGTCCTGACTTTC. It encodes CASSLGAGTGTSGANVLTF.

Turning to this clone: A read error may produce the germline difference seen at one junction end. This rearrangement joins TRBV20-1 to TRBJ2-7; weak D call: TRBD2 (6 bases). The CDR3 spans 14 residues. Germline CDR1 is DFQATT and CDR2 is SNEGSKA (reference sequence). The chain's CDR3 is CSTSLEGTGYEQYF. The CDR3 bases are TGCAGTACTAGCCTGGAGGGGACGGGCTACGAGCAGTACTTC.

V and J are TRBV12-3 or TRBV12-4 and TRBJ2-7; TRBD2 might be the D (6 bases). This CDR3 is 14 amino acids long. Trimming removed 3 bases at V and 0 bases at J, with 9 bases between. The CDR3 coding sequence is TGTGCCAGCAGTTTGCTAGCGACCTCCTACGAGCAGTACTTC. It yields the protein CASSLLATSYEQYF.